This entry describes one T cell receptor beta chain. TCRdb's copy holds only in-frame clones and misses some; the assay was immunoSEQ multiplex PCR. The table records 100,000 or so clones, around 92% of them present only once. The sample is drawn from a study of T cell changes during pregnancy in multiple sclerosis. The origin of this receptor is a female donor with multiple sclerosis, enrolled in a pregnancy study. The sample in question was peripheral blood, obtained after pregnancy.

The CDR3 reads CASSRNTGQEETQYF. The CDR3, as DNA: TGCGCCAGCAGCCGAAATACAGGACAGGAAGAGACCCAGTACTTC. This chain uses TRBV5-1 with TRBJ2-5; 7 bases are a match to TRBD1. Germline V gene data show CDR1 as SGHRS and CDR2 as YFSETQ. CDR3 length: 15 amino acids. Trimming removed 4 bases from V and 3 bases from J; junction bases left unmatched: 9.